This T cell receptor beta chain was recorded in a study of human T cells and chemical hapten exposure. MiXCR was run by TCRdb on the RACE reads, yielding one entry per CDR3 protein. The sample records approximately 370,000 distinct CDR3 sequences, approximately 5.8% being singletons. This clonotype was detected a few times. Its antigen is undetermined. Whole-study findings and limits: The number of TCRs over 1 in 1000 frequency stayed unchanged after DPC.

Time point reported: pre-sensitization, week 0. Treatment specified: therapeutic diphenylcyclopropenone sensitization with weekly scalp DPC. Donors, patients with alopecia ranging from 18 to 70 years old and judged suitable for DPC, provided samples. The CDR3 consists of 13 residues. V lost 5 bases, J lost 2 bases, and 13 bases lay in between. Germline V gene sequence: CDR1 DFQATT, CDR2 SNEGSKA (reference sequence). The receptor was isolated from a woman aged 18-30 years with alopecia areata. Some clones in this sample may be carry-over from other donors' samples. The chain recombines TRBV20-1 with TRBJ2-7; a weak D match, TRBD1 (6 bases). The sequencing here drew on whole blood, taken in connection with sensitization to the hapten diphenylcyclopropenone (DPC). The CDR3 bases are TGCAGTGCTCTGGACCACAGGGCCTACGAGCAGTACTTC. Translating gives CSALDHRAYEQYF.